This T cell receptor (beta chain) was identified in a study of blood T cell repertoires in COVID-19. At the level of the study: PBMCs, B-cell-depleted T cells, or T cells were the source of the cDNA or gDNA that made up the material.

The V segment lost 2 bases and the J segment 2 bases; nucleotides outside the gene matches: 5. Germline values: CDR1 GTSNPN, CDR2 SVGIG (reference sequence). The CDR3 has 14 residues. Per the original data handling: Amplification of reference gene primers provided the estimated nucleated cell counts. Assay used: immunoSEQ multiplex PCR; TCRdb lists only in-frame clones, some missing. Clone size and V and J calls were adopted from that table, with D and trimming inferred from the DNA. In the table there are approximately 40,000 clones, around 90% of which are singletons. The rearrangement joins TRBV30 to TRBJ2-7; 8 nucleotides align to TRBD1. Sequencing was done on a sample of peripheral blood. This TCR was recovered from a woman of 80 years or more with acute or convalescent COVID-19. The CDR3 spells CAWSRGQVPYEQYF. DNA of the CDR3: TGTGCCTGGAGTAGGGGACAGGTACCCTACGAGCAGTACTTC.